The 17 T cell receptor beta chains below were found in one sample sequenced in a study of shared clonotypes between healthy human individuals (dated by TCRdb to the early 2020s). The library was built by means of the immunoSEQ multiplex PCR assay. This is the immuneACCESS table as TCRdb keeps it, with only in-frame sequences that have V and J called. A part of the clones is gone; compared with another copy, unresolved V genes explain less than half, and the rest is unexplained. The sample table shows about 1,500,000 clones, and roughly 97% are seen once. The ten largest clones take up roughly 1.2% of the sample. The specimen sequenced was naive CD4+ T cells sorted from blood. The sample's cell subset or site label is to be understood as: CD45RA+ positively selected. The receptor source for this set is a man aged 30-40 years in good health.

This sequence joins TRBV11-3 and TRBJ2-3; 9 bases map to TRBD1. V was clipped by 1 base and J by 4 bases; unmatched bases: 6. The CDR3 runs to 16 residues. Germline assignment: CDR1 SGHNT and CDR2 YENEEA. This CDR3 is CASSLGGDRASDTQYF. The CDR3 DNA reads as TGTGCCAGCAGCTTAGGTGGGGACAGGGCGTCAGATACGCAGTATTTT.

Points on this clone: The sample carries other DNA sequences with the same CDR3. The V call is TRBV18, the J call TRBJ1-4; D gene unclear. Germline-derived CDR1 and CDR2 are KGHSH and LQKENI. The V end lost 6 bases, the J end lost 0 bases, and 8 bases lay between the germline ends. The CDR3 is 14 amino acids. CDR3 coding DNA: TGTGCCAGCTCGCGGTCGTCAACTAATGAAAAACTGTTTTTT. Its protein is CASSRSSTNEKLFF.

J is TRBJ2-7 and V is TRBV5-1, with 8 bases fitting TRBD1. The length of the CDR3 is 17 residues. V shed 0 bases and J 3 bases; nucleotides not matched to a gene: 11. Germline V gives CDR1 SGHRS, CDR2 YFSETQ. The CDR3 spells CASSLAVPGTGNYEQYF. CDR3 bases: TGCGCCAGCAGCTTGGCCGTCCCGGGGACAGGAAACTACGAGCAGTACTTC.

The rearrangement uses TRBV7-9 and TRBJ1-1; D not resolved. The CDR3 extends over 13 amino acids. The V gene lost 5 bases and the J gene lost 5 bases, with 12 bases spanning the gap. Germline CDR1 SEHNR, CDR2 FQNEAQ (reference sequence). The CDR3 DNA reads as TGTGCCAGCAGCCTCGACCTGGGGACTGAAGCTTTCTTT. Encoded protein: CASSLDLGTEAFF.

This CDR3 is CASTQGRNYGYTF. The CDR3 coding sequence is TGTGCCAGCACCCAGGGTCGCAACTATGGCTACACCTTC. The chain couples TRBV6-5 to TRBJ1-2, with D maybe TRBD1 (5 bases). The germline V gene encodes CDR1 MNHEY and CDR2 SVGAGI. V lost 7 bases, J lost 2 bases, and 11 bases lay in between. This CDR3 is 13 amino acids long.

The V and J genes are TRBV5-1 and TRBJ1-4; tentatively, D is TRBD1 (5 bases). The germline gives CDR1 SGHRS, CDR2 YFSETQ. V lost 4 bases and J lost 0, with 10 bases in between. CDR3 size: 15 residues. The CDR3 bases are TGCGCCAGCAGCCCCGGACATTCAACTAATGAAAAACTGTTTTTT. Translated: CASSPGHSTNEKLFF.

The chain joins TRBV5-1 to TRBJ2-1, with 8 bases aligning to TRBD2. With 2 bases clipped from V and 6 bases from J, the junction kept 19 bases outside the gene matches. CDR3 length: 19 amino acids. Germline assignment: CDR1 SGHRS and CDR2 YFSETQ. CDR3 in DNA: TGCGCCAGCAGCTTTCTTGTCCTTACTAGCGGAACCAACCCCAATGAGCAGTTCTTC. This sequence encodes CASSFLVLTSGTNPNEQFF.

The chain joins TRBV30 to TRBJ2-7, with 8 bases lining up with TRBD2. In germline, CDR1 is GTSNPN, CDR2 SVGIG (reference sequence). V dropped 7 bases and J dropped 0; count of bases not matched to a gene: 5. The CDR3 runs 13 residues. The CDR3 protein is CAYSGGSSYEQYF. The DNA of the CDR3 is TGTGCCTACTCGGGGGGGTCCTCCTACGAGCAGTACTTC.

The genes are TRBV11-3 and TRBJ2-1, with D possibly matching TRBD2 (5 bases). Germline CDR1 and CDR2: SGHNT and YENEEA. The CDR3 is 16 residues long. V was clipped by 1 base and J by 0 bases, with 10 bases between them. CDR3 sequence: CASSLGLGISYNEQFF. CDR3 DNA: TGTGCCAGCAGCTTAGGTCTCGGGATCTCCTACAATGAGCAGTTCTTC.

The gene calls are TRBV5-1 and TRBJ1-2; possible D gene TRBD1, 5 bases. V lost 4 bases to trimming and J lost 4 bases, with 20 bases between them. Germline lookup yields CDR1 SGHRS and CDR2 YFSETQ. The CDR3 sequence is 16 residues long. As DNA, the CDR3 is TGCGCCAGCAGCCCCCTATCCTCGGGGCGGGCCTATGGCTACACCTTC. It codes for CASSPLSSGRAYGYTF. The full variable domain, in which reference TRBV5-1 and TRBJ1-2 provide the parts outside the CDR3, is KAGVTQTPRYLIKTRGQQVTLSCSPISGHRSVSWYQQTPGQGLQFLFEYFSETQRNKGNFPGRFSGRQFSNSRSEMNVSTLELGDSALYLCASSPLSSGRAYGYTFGSGTRLTVV.

The V call is TRBV6-6, the J call TRBJ1-4; tentatively, D is TRBD1 (6 bases). Germline values: CDR1 MNHNY, CDR2 SVGAGI (reference sequence). CDR3 length: 12 amino acids. The V end lost 7 bases, the J end lost 8 bases, and 11 bases lay between the germline ends. The CDR3 loop is CASTGVGEKLFF. CDR3 DNA sequence: TGTGCCAGCACAGGGGTGGGGGAAAAACTGTTTTTT.

This clone was counted once. This CDR3 is also generated by other DNA sequences in the sample. The V call is TRBV5-4, the J call TRBJ1-1, with D tentatively TRBD1 (5 bases). The germline V gene has CDR1 SGHNT and CDR2 YYREEE (reference sequence). The V end was cut by 5 bases, the J end by 1 base, with 9 bases between. This CDR3 spans 13 amino acids. The CDR3 nucleotides read TGTGCCAGCAGTTTAGACAGGAACACTGAAGCTTTCTTT. As protein: CASSLDRNTEAFF. Using reference TRBV5-4 and TRBJ1-1 for the parts outside the CDR3, the full variable domain is ETGVTQSPTHLIKTRGQQVTLRCSSQSGHNTVSWYQQALGQGPQFIFQYYREEENGRGNFPPRFSGLQFPNYSSELNVNALELDDSALYLCASSLDRNTEAFFGQGTRLTVV.

About this clone itself: This same CDR3 is encoded by further DNA sequences in the sample. The gene calls are TRBV28 and TRBJ2-1, with no clear D. The CDR3 has 12 amino acids. Germline CDR1 reads MDHEN; CDR2 reads SYDVKM. V was cut by 2 bases and J by 4 bases, with 3 bases left in between. CDR3 DNA sequence: TGTGCCAGCAGTTTAAGGTACAATGAGCAGTTCTTC. This translates into CASSLRYNEQFF.

V gene TRBV7-9 combines with J gene TRBJ1-4; D is unresolved. The length of the CDR3 is 14 residues. Looked up from germline, CDR1 is SEHNR and CDR2 is FQNEAQ (reference sequence). Trimming stripped 4 bases from V and 4 bases from J, with 10 bases between. Here the CDR3 reads CASSSDGGNEKLFF. Here the CDR3 DNA reads TGTGCCAGCAGCTCGGACGGTGGTAATGAAAAACTGTTTTTT.

The chain carries TRBV9 and TRBJ2-3; possible D gene TRBD2, 6 bases. Germline CDR1 is SGDLS and CDR2 is YYNGEE. Trimming cost V 4 bases and J 0 bases, with 18 bases left between them. CDR3 size: 17 residues. The CDR3 region has the DNA TGTGCCAGCAGCCATCGCGGGATAGCGACTAGCACAGATACGCAGTATTTT. Protein: CASSHRGIATSTDTQYF.

The chain carries TRBV5-4 and TRBJ2-1, with D unresolved. Per germline, CDR1 SGHNT and CDR2 YYREEE (reference sequence). The V end was cut by 3 bases, the J end by 0 bases, with 4 bases between. This CDR3 region has 13 residues. Here the CDR3 DNA reads TGTGCCAGCAGCTCCTTCTCCTACAATGAGCAGTTCTTC. It encodes CASSSFSYNEQFF.

This chain uses TRBV9 with TRBJ2-1; 7 nucleotides agree with TRBD1. Trimming took 7 bases from V and 9 from J; bases not matched to a gene: 7. Germline V lookup: CDR1 SGDLS, CDR2 YYNGEE. The CDR3 is 12 residues long. DNA of the CDR3: TGTGCCAGCGCAACAGGGGTCGGTGAGCAGTTCTTC. Translation gives CASATGVGEQFF.